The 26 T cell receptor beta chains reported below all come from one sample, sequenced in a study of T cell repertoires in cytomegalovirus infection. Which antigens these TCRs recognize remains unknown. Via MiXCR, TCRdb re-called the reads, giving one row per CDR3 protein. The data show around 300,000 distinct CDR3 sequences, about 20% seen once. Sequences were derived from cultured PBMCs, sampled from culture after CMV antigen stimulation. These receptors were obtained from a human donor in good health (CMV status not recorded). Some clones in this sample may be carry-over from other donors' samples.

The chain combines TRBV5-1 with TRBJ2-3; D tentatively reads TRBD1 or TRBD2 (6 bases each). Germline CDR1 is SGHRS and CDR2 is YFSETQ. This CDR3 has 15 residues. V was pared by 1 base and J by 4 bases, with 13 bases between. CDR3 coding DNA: TGCGCCAGCAGCTTGCAAACAGGGAGGTCAGATACGCAGTATTTT. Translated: CASSLQTGRSDTQYF. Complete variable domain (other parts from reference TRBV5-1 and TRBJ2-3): KAGVTQTPRYLIKTRGQQVTLSCSPISGHRSVSWYQQTPGQGLQFLFEYFSETQRNKGNFPGRFSGRQFSNSRSEMNVSTLELGDSALYLCASSLQTGRSDTQYFGPGTRLTVL.

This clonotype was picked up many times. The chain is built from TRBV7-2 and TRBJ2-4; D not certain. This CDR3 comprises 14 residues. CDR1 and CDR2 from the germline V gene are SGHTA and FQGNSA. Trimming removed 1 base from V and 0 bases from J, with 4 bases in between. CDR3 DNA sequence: TGTGCCAGCAGCTTAGGACTAGCCAAAAACATTCAGTACTTC. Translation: CASSLGLAKNIQYF.

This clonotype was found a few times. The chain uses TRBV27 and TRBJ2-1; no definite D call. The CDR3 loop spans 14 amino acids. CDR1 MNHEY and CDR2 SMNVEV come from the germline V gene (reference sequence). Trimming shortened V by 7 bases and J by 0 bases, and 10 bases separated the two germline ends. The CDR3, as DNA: TGTGCCAGCACCGCAGGAACCTCCTACAATGAGCAGTTCTTC. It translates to CASTAGTSYNEQFF.

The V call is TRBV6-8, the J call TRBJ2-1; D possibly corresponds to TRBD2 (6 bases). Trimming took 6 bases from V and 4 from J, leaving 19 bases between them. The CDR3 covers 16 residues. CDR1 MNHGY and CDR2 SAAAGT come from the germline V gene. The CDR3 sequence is CASSVSRTGVYNEQFF. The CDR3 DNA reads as TGTGCCAGCAGCGTCTCCAGGACGGGAGTTTACAATGAGCAGTTCTTC.

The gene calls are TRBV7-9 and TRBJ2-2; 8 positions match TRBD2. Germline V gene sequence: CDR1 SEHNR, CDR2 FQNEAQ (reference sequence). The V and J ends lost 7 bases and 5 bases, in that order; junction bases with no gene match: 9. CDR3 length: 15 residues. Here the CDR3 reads CASNSGTFYTGELFF. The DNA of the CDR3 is TGTGCCAGCAATAGCGGGACCTTCTATACCGGGGAGCTGTTTTTT.

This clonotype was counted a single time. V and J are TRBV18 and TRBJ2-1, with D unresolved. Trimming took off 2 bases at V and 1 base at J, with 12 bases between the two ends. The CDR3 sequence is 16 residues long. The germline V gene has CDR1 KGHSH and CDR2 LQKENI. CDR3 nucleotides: TGTGCCAGCTCACCATTATCCAGTCTTTCCTACAATGAGCAGTTCTTC. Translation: CASSPLSSLSYNEQFF. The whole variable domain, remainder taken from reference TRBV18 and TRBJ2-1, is NAGVMQNPRHLVRRRGQEARLRCSPMKGHSHVYWYRQLPEEGLKFMVYLQKENIIDESGMPKERFSAEFPKEGPSILRIQQVVRGDSAAYFCASSPLSSLSYNEQFFGPGTRLTVL.

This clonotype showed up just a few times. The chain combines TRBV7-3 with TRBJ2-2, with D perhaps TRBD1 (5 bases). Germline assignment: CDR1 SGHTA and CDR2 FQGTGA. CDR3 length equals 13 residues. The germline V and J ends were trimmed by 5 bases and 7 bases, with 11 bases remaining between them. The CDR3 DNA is TGTGCCAGCAGCCCAGGGATGCACGGGGAGCTGTTTTTT. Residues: CASSPGMHGELFF.

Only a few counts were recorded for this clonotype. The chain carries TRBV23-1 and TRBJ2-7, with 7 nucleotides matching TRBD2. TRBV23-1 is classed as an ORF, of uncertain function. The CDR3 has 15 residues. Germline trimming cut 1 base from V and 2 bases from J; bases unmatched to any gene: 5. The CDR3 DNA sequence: TGCGCCAGCAGTCAATGGGGAGGGTTACCCTACGAGCAGTACGTC. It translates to CASSQWGGLPYEQYV.

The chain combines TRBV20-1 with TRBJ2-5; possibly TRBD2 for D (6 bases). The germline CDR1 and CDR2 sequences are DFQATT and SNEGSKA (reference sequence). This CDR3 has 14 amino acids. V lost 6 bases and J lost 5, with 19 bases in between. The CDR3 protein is CSAPEGRIGETQYF. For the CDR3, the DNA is TGCAGTGCCCCGGAGGGAAGAATCGGGGAGACCCAGTACTTC.

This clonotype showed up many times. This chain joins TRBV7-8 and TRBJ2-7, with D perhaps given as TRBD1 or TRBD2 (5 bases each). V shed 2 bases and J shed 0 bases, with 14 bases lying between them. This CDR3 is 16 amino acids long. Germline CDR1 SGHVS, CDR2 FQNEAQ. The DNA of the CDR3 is TGTGCCAGCAGCTTACCAACCCCAGGGAGCTCCTACGAGCAGTACTTC. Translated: CASSLPTPGSSYEQYF.

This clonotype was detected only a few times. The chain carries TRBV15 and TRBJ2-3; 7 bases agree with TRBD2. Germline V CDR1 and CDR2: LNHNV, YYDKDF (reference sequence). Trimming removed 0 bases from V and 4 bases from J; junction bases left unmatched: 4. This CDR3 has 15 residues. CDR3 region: CATSRDSSGPDTQYF. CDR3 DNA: TGTGCCACCAGCAGAGATTCTAGCGGACCAGATACGCAGTATTTT.

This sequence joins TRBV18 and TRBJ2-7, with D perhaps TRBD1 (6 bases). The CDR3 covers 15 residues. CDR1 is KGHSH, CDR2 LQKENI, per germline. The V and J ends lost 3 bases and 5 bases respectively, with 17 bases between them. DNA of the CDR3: TGTGCCAGCTCACCCAGTGGGGGCCGTTCTAACGAGCAGTACTTC. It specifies CASSPSGGRSNEQYF.

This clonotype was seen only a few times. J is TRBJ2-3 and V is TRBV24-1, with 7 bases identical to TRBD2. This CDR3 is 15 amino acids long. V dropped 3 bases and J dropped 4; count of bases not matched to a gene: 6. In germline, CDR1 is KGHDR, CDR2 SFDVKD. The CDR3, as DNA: TGTGCCACCAGTGATGTTGCGGGAGCTTCAGATACGCAGTATTTT. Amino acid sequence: CATSDVAGASDTQYF.

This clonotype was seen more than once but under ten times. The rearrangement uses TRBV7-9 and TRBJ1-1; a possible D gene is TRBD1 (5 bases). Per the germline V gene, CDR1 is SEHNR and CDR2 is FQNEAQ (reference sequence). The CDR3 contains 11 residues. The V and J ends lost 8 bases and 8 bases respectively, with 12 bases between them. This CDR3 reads CASGGGGEAFF. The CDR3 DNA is TGTGCCAGCGGCGGGGGGGGGGAAGCTTTCTTT.

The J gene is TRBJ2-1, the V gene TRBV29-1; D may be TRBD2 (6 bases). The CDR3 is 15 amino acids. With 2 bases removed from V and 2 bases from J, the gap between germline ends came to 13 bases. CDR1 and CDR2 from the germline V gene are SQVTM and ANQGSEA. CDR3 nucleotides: TGCAGCGTTGAACTCCCTAGCGTAGCCTACAATGAGCAGTTCTTC. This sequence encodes CSVELPSVAYNEQFF.

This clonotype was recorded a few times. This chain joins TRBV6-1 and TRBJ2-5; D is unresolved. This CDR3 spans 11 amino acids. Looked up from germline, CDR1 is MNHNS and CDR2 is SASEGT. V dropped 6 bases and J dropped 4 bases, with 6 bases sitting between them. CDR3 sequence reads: CASRGGETQYF. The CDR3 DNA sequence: TGTGCCAGCAGGGGCGGAGAGACCCAGTACTTC.

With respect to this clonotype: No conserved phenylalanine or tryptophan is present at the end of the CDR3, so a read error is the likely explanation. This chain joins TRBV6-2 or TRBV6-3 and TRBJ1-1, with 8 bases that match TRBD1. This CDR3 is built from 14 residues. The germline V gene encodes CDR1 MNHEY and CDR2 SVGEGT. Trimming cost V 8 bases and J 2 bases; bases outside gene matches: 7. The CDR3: CASGYTGGNTEAFS. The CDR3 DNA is TGTGCCAGCGGATATACAGGGGGTAACACTGAAGCTTTCTCT.

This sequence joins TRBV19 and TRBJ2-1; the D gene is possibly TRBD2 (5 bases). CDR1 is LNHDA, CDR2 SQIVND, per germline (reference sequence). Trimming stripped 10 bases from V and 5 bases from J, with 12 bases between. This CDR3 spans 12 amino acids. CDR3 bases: TGTGCCACCGGGGTGGCTAACAATGAGCAGTTCTTC. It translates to CATGVANNEQFF.

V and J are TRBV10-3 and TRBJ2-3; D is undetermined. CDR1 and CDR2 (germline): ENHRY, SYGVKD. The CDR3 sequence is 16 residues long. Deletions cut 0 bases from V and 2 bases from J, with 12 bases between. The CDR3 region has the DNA TGTGCCATCAGTGAGTCAGGGAAAGCCACCACAGATACGCAGTATTTT. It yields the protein CAISESGKATTDTQYF.

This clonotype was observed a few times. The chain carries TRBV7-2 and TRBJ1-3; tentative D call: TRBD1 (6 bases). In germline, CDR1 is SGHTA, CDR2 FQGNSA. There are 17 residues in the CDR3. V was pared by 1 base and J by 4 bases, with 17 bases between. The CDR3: CASSLDPGQGSGNTIYF. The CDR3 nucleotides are TGTGCCAGCAGCTTAGACCCGGGGCAGGGGAGCGGAAACACCATATATTTT.

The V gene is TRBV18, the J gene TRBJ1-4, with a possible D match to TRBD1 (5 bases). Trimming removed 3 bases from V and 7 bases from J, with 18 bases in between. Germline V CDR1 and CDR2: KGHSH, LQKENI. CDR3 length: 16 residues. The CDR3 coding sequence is TGTGCCAGCTCACCCAACCAGGGCAGGTTGGGTGAAAAACTGTTTTTT. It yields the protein CASSPNQGRLGEKLFF.

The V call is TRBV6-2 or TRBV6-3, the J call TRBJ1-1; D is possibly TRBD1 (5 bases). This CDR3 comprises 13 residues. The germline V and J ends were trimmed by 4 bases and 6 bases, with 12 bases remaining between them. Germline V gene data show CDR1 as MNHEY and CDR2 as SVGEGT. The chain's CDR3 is CASSLTAFSEAFF. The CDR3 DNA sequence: TGTGCCAGCAGTTTGACAGCGTTTTCTGAAGCTTTCTTT.

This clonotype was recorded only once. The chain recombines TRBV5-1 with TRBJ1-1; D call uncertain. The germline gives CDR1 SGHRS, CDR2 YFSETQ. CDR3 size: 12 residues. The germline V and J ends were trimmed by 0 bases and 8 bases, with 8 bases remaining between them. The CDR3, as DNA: TGCGCCAGCAGCTTGGCCCACGGCGAAGCTTTCTTT. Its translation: CASSLAHGEAFF.

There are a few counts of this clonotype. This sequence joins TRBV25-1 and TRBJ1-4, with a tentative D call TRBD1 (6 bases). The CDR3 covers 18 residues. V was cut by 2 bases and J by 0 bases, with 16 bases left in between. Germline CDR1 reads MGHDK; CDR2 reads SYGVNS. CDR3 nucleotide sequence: TGTGCCAGCAGTGAAGGTGTATACAGGACAGCAACTAATGAAAAACTGTTTTTT. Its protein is CASSEGVYRTATNEKLFF.

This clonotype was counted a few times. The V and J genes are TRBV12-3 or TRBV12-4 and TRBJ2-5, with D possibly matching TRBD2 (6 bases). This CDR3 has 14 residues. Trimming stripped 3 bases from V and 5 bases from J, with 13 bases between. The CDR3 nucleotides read TGTGCCAGCAGTTTCGGGAGAACGAGGGAGACCCAGTACTTC. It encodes CASSFGRTRETQYF.

In nucleotides, the CDR3 is TGTGCCAGCAGACCAGGGGGAGGATACGAGCAGTACTTC. Its protein product is CASRPGGGYEQYF. V usage is TRBV7-9 and J usage is TRBJ2-7; maybe TRBD1 (7 bases). CDR3 length: 13 amino acids. V was shortened by 6 bases and J by 4 bases, with 13 bases between the two germline ends. CDR1 is SEHNR, CDR2 FQNEAQ, per germline (reference sequence).